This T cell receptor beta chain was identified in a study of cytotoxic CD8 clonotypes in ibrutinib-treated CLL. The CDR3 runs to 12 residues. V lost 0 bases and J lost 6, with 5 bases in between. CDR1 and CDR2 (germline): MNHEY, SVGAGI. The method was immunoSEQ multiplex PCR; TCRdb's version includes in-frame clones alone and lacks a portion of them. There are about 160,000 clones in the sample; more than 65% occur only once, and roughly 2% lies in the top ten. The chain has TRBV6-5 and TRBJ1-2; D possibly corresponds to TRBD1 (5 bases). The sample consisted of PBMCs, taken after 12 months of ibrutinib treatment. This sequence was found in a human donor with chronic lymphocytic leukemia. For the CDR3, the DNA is TGTGCCAGCAGTTACTCGGGGGATGGCTACACCTTC. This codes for CASSYSGDGYTF.